Following are 6 T cell receptor beta chains from one sample sequenced in a study of CD8+ T cells in alopecia areata. The sequencing template was cDNA reverse transcribed from extracted RNA. Sequencing was performed with immunoSEQ multiplex PCR; in TCRdb, only in-frame clones are kept and a portion is missing. The sample contains roughly 150,000 clones, around 50% of which appear only once. The treatment is: oral pan-JAK inhibitor, 5-10 mg twice daily. The sequenced sample was CD8+ T cells sorted from blood, obtained at week 4, from a patient treated with tofacitinib. These receptors all stem from a human donor with alopecia areata.

In this sample, this clone turned up a few times. The chain uses TRBV10-1 and TRBJ1-4, with D maybe TRBD1 (5 bases). Trimming cost V 5 bases and J 6 bases, with 10 bases left between them. The germline V gene has CDR1 WNHNN and CDR2 SYGVQD (reference sequence). The CDR3 length is 13 residues. This chain's CDR3 is CASSPGADEKLFF. The CDR3 region has the DNA TGCGCCAGCAGTCCTGGGGCGGATGAAAAACTGTTTTTT.

Of note for this clone: Other DNA sequences in the same sample also yield this CDR3. V is TRBV30 and J is TRBJ2-2; D not certain. In germline, CDR1 is GTSNPN, CDR2 SVGIG (reference sequence). The V and J ends lost 2 bases and 5 bases respectively, with 3 bases between them. The CDR3 has 11 residues. For the CDR3, the DNA is TGTGCCTGGAGTCCTACCGGGGAGCTGTTTTTT. It codes for CAWSPTGELFF.

This sequence joins TRBV13 and TRBJ1-2; D is undetermined. Germline V gene sequence: CDR1 PRHDT, CDR2 FYEKMQ (reference sequence). The CDR3 contains 14 residues. V was clipped by 6 bases and J by 0 bases, with 11 bases between them. The CDR3 reads CASSSGEANYGYTF. CDR3 bases: TGTGCCAGCAGTTCCGGGGAAGCTAACTATGGCTACACCTTC.

V usage is TRBV7-8 and J usage is TRBJ2-7; 9 nucleotides match TRBD1. Germline lookup yields CDR1 SGHVS and CDR2 FQNEAQ. This CDR3 spans 12 amino acids. V lost 8 bases, J lost 3 bases, and 2 bases stayed unmatched. CDR3 bases: TGTGCCAGCGGGGGACAGGGCTACGAGCAGTACTTC. This encodes CASGGQGYEQYF.

V is TRBV27 and J is TRBJ1-5; perhaps TRBD1 as D (5 bases). This CDR3 has 13 residues. Germline CDR1 and CDR2: MNHEY and SMNVEV (reference sequence). With 3 bases removed from V and 4 bases from J, the gap between germline ends came to 7 bases. CDR3 coding DNA: TGTGCCAGCAGTTTGGGACTGAATCAGCCCCAGCATTTT. It translates to CASSLGLNQPQHF.

This clone showed up just once. The chain is built from TRBV2 and TRBJ2-7; possible D gene TRBD1, 6 bases. This CDR3 is 15 amino acids long. Per the germline V gene, CDR1 is SNHLY and CDR2 is FYNNEI. V was shortened by 4 bases and J by 2 bases, with 15 bases between the two germline ends. CDR3 sequence reads: CASSVGGGFTYEQYF. CDR3 DNA: TGTGCCAGCAGTGTCGGTGGGGGCTTCACCTACGAGCAGTACTTC.